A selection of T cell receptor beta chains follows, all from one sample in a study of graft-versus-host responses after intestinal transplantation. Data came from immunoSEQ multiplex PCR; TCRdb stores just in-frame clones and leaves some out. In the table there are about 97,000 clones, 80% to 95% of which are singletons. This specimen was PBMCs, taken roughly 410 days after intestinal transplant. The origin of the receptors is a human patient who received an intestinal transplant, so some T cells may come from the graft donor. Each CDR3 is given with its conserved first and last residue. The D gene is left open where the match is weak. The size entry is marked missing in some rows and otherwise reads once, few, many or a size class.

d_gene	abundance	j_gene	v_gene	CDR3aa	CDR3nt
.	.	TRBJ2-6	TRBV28	CASRDTGPAGANVLTF	TGTGCCAGCCGAGACACAGGTCCCGCTGGGGCCAACGTCCTGACTTTC
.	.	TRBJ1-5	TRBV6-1	CASTWTANQPQHF	TGTGCCAGCACATGGACGGCGAATCAGCCCCAGCATTTT
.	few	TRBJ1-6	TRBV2	CASSTRDSPLHF	TGTGCCAGCAGTACCAGGGACTCACCCCTCCACTTT
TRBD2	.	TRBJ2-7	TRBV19	CASSTVAGGPYEQYF	TGTGCCAGTAGTACGGTAGCGGGGGGGCCGTACGAGCAGTACTTC
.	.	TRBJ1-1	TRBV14	CASSQGAPAGAFF	TGTGCCAGCAGCCAAGGTGCCCCTGCAGGAGCTTTCTTT
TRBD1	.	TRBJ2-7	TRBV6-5	CASSYTGGSYEQYF	TGTGCCAGCAGTTACACAGGGGGCTCCTACGAGCAGTACTTC
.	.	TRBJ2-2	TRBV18	CASSPISAGNTGELFF	TGTGCCAGCTCACCAATATCCGCGGGGAACACCGGGGAGCTGTTTTTT
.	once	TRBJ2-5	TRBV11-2	CASSGSLKTQYF	TGTGCCAGCAGCGGGAGCCTGAAGACCCAGTACTTC
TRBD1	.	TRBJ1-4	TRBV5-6	CASSLGQQGGKLFF	TGTGCCAGCAGCTTGGGACAACAGGGGGGAAAACTGTTTTTT
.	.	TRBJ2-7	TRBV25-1	CASSGFFYEQYF	TGTGCCAGCAGTGGGTTTTTCTACGAGCAGTACTTC
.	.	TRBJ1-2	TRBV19	CASSMGATANYGYTF	TGTGCCAGTAGTATGGGGGCGACTGCTAACTATGGCTACACCTTC
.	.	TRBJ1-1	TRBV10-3	CAIRSGAVVEAFF	TGTGCCATCAGATCAGGGGCCGTTGTTGAAGCTTTCTTT
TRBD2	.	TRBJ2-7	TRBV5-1	CASSLGAGGGSYEQYF	TGCGCCAGCAGCTTAGGCGCTGGCGGGGGGTCCTACGAGCAGTACTTC
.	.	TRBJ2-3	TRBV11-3	CASSFLSGTQYF	TGTGCCAGCAGCTTTCTGAGCGGAACGCAGTATTTT
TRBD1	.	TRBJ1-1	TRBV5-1	CASSLDRGNTEAFF	TGCGCCAGCAGCTTGGACAGGGGGAACACTGAAGCTTTCTTT
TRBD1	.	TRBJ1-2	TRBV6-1	CASSEALGQGVNPSNYGYTF	TGTGCCAGCAGTGAAGCGCTAGGCCAGGGGGTAAACCCCTCTAACTATGGCTACACCTTC
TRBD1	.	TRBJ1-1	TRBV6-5	CASRRGGTANTEAFF	TGTGCCAGCAGAAGGGGGGGGACAGCAAACACTGAAGCTTTCTTT
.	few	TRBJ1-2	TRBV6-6	CASSSGTPYGYTF	TGTGCCAGCAGTTCCGGGACACCCTATGGCTACACCTTC
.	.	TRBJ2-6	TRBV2	CASRQALSGANVLTF	TGTGCCAGCAGACAGGCCCTCTCTGGGGCCAACGTCCTGACTTTC
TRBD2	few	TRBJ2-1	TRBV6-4	CASSGTSGGAYNEQFF	TGTGCCAGCAGTGGGACTAGCGGGGGGGCCTACAATGAGCAGTTCTTC
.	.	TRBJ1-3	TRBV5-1	CASSLQQGNTIYF	TGCGCCAGCAGCTTACAACAGGGAAACACCATATATTTT
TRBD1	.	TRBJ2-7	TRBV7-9	CASSDRDREDEQYF	TGTGCCAGCAGCGACCGGGACAGGGAGGACGAGCAGTACTTC
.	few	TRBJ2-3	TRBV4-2	CASSPGDQAADTQYF	TGTGCCAGCAGCCCAGGGGACCAGGCAGCAGATACGCAGTATTTT
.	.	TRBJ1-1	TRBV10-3	CAIEGANTEAFF	TGTGCCATCGAAGGGGCGAACACTGAAGCTTTCTTT
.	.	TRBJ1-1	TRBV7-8	CASSYQIRQIMNTEAFF	TGTGCCAGCAGCTACCAGATAAGACAGATAATGAACACTGAAGCTTTCTTT
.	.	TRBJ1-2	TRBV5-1	CASSLVGEGYTF	TGCGCCAGCAGCTTGGTAGGGGAGGGCTACACCTTC
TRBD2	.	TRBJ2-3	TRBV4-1	CASSRRTSGEGGTVDTQYF	TGCGCCAGCAGCCGGAGGACTAGCGGGGAAGGCGGCACTGTGGATACGCAGTATTTT
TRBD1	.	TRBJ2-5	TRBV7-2	CASSLRGPGETQYF	TGTGCCAGCAGCTTAAGGGGGCCAGGGGAGACCCAGTACTTC
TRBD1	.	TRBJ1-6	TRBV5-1	CASSWDSSYNSPLHF	TGCGCCAGCAGTTGGGACAGCTCCTATAATTCACCCCTCCACTTT
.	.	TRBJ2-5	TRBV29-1	CSATRDQETQYF	TGCAGCGCTACCCGGGACCAAGAGACCCAGTACTTC
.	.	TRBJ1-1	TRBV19	CASSIGVMNTEAFF	TGTGCCAGTAGTATCGGGGTTATGAACACTGAAGCTTTCTTT
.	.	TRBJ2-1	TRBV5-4	CASSLFEFSYNEQFF	TGTGCCAGCAGCTTGTTTGAATTCTCATACAATGAGCAGTTCTTC
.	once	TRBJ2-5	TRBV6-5	CASSYSHETQYF	TGTGCCAGCAGTTACTCGCATGAGACCCAGTACTTC
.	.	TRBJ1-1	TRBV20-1	CSARGNTEAFF	TGCAGTGCAAGGGGGAACACTGAAGCTTTCTTT
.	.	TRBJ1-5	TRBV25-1	CASSQADLGDQPQHF	TGTGCCAGCAGTCAGGCAGATCTAGGGGATCAGCCCCAGCATTTT
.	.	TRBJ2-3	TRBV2	CASRPVDTQYF	TGTGCCAGCAGACCCGTAGATACGCAGTATTTT
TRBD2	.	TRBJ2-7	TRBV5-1	CASSNSGLAGYEQYF	TGCGCCAGCAGCAACTCGGGACTAGCGGGGTACGAGCAGTACTTC
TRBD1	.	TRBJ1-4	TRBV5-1	CASSLKPDRGGDHEKLFF	TGCGCCAGCAGCCTCAAACCAGACAGGGGAGGGGACCATGAAAAACTGTTTTTT
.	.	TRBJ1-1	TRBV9	CASSVGGEEAFF	TGTGCCAGCAGCGTAGGGGGCGAGGAAGCTTTCTTT
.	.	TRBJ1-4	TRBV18	CASSPRPGEKLFF	TGTGCCAGCTCACCAAGGCCGGGTGAAAAACTGTTTTTT
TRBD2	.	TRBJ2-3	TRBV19	CASTLTSGGTDTQYF	TGTGCCAGTACCCTGACTAGCGGGGGCACAGATACGCAGTATTTT
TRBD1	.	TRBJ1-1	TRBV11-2	CASSLDRTGWTEAFF	TGTGCCAGCAGCTTAGATCGGACAGGGTGGACTGAAGCTTTCTTT
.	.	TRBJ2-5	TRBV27	CASSPPGAGETQYF	TGTGCCAGCAGTCCACCTGGGGCGGGGGAGACCCAGTACTTC
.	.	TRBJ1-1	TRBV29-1	CSAETGTTEAFF	TGCAGCGCCGAGACAGGAACCACTGAAGCTTTCTTT
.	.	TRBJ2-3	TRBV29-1	CSLSAGPDTQYF	TGCAGCCTGTCCGCCGGGCCAGATACGCAGTATTTT
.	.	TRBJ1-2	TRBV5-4	CASPRFYGYTF	TGTGCCAGCCCACGGTTCTATGGCTACACCTTC
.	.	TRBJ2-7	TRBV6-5	CASSYGGPGYEQYF	TGTGCCAGCAGTTACGGGGGGCCGGGGTACGAGCAGTACTTC
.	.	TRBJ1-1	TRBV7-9	CASSSSNTEAFF	TGTGCCAGCAGCTCTTCAAACACTGAAGCTTTCTTT
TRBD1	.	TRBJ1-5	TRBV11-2	CASSPTGDQPPQHF	TGTGCCAGCAGCCCGACAGGGGATCAACCGCCCCAGCATTTT
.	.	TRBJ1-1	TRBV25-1	CASTLGPYRAF	TGTGCCAGCACCCTTGGACCCTATCGCGCCTTT
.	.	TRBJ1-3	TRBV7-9	CASSLARQVLSGNTIYF	TGTGCCAGCAGCTTAGCTCGGCAGGTCCTCTCTGGAAACACCATATATTTT
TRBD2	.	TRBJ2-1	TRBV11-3	CASSSGLGEQFF	TGTGCCAGCAGCTCCGGACTAGGGGAGCAGTTCTTC
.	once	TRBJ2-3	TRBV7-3	CASTLSGGRTDTQYF	TGTGCCAGCACCCTGTCGGGCGGGCGCACAGATACGCAGTATTTT
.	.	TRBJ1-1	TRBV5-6	CASSLYWTETNTEAFF	TGTGCCAGCAGCTTGTACTGGACAGAGACGAACACTGAAGCTTTCTTT
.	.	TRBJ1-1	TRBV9	CASSASTGNTEAFF	TGTGCCAGCAGCGCATCTACAGGGAACACTGAAGCTTTCTTT